These 10 T cell receptor beta chains share one sample of origin, sequenced in a study of cytomegalovirus exposure and HLA in healthy donors. A multiplex PCR was run with 60 Vbeta primers and 13 Jbeta primers. Assay used: immunoSEQ multiplex PCR; TCRdb lists only in-frame clones, some missing. This sample contains over 100,000 clones. The sample was PBMCs. The receptors originated from a man aged 18 to 35 in good health and CMV-seronegative.

This sequence joins TRBV7-9 and TRBJ2-3, with TRBD2 matching over 15 bases. Per the germline V gene, CDR1 is SEHNR and CDR2 is FQNEAQ (reference sequence). The ends lost 5 bases at V and 6 bases at J; junction bases unmatched: 3. This CDR3 has 15 amino acids. As DNA, the CDR3 is TGTGCCAGCAGCCTAGGACTAGCGGGGGGGGATACGCAGTATTTT. Translating gives CASSLGLAGGDTQYF.

This chain joins TRBV7-2 and TRBJ2-2, with D perhaps matching TRBD2 (6 bases). CDR3 size: 14 residues. Germline lookup yields CDR1 SGHTA and CDR2 FQGNSA. V was clipped by 5 bases and J by 6 bases, with 13 bases between them. The CDR3 sequence: CASSPRLVSGELFF. DNA of the CDR3: TGTGCCAGCAGCCCCAGACTAGTTTCCGGGGAGCTGTTTTTT.

The V call is TRBV28, the J call TRBJ1-1; the D gene is possibly TRBD1 (6 bases). The germline gives CDR1 MDHEN, CDR2 SYDVKM. V lost 7 bases, J lost 3 bases, and 9 bases lay in between. The CDR3 is 12 residues long. The CDR3 spells CASMGQHTEAFF. CDR3 DNA sequence: TGTGCCAGCATGGGACAACACACTGAAGCTTTCTTT.

V and J are TRBV11-2 and TRBJ1-2; D gene uncertain. The length of the CDR3 is 16 residues. Germline V gives CDR1 SGHAT, CDR2 FQNNGV. Between the trimmed V and J ends, which lost 5 bases and 3 bases, there was a span of 19 bases. In DNA form, the CDR3 reads TGTGCCAGCAGCCCATCACGTGGGCAGTCGTACTATGGCTACACCTTC. Translating gives CASSPSRGQSYYGYTF.

This rearrangement joins TRBV29-1 to TRBJ1-1, with 10 nucleotides matching TRBD1. There are 14 residues in the CDR3. Trimming removed 7 bases from V and 4 bases from J; junction bases left unmatched: 9. Germline V gene data show CDR1 as SQVTM and CDR2 as ANQGSEA. The CDR3 bases are TGCAGCGCCTGGGGACAGGGGACAGGCACTGAAGCTTTCTTT. Translated, it gives CSAWGQGTGTEAFF.

The CDR3 bases are TGTGCCACTCGCTCGCCTCCAACAGGGGGATCAGGGCAGTTCTTC. Its translation is CATRSPPTGGSGQFF. The chain couples TRBV19 to TRBJ2-1; 8 bases align to TRBD1. CDR3 size: 15 residues. The V gene end was trimmed by 10 bases and the J gene end by 12 bases; junction bases not matched to a gene: 20. CDR1 and CDR2 (germline): LNHDA, SQIVND (reference sequence).

This chain uses TRBV19 with TRBJ1-2; weak D call: TRBD1 (6 bases). The CDR3 has 12 amino acids. Germline CDR1 reads LNHDA; CDR2 reads SQIVND (reference sequence). The germline V and J ends were trimmed by 9 bases and 2 bases, with 10 bases remaining between them. CDR3 residues: CASGQLNYGYTF. In nucleotides, the CDR3 is TGTGCCAGCGGACAGTTAAACTATGGCTACACCTTC.

The rearrangement links TRBV7-3 to TRBJ2-5; 12 nucleotides align to TRBD2. The tail of the sequence fits TRBJ2-7 better, so the J call may be wrong. The CDR3 runs 15 residues. Germline CDR1 is SGHTA and CDR2 is FQGTGA. CDR3 DNA sequence: TGTGCCAGCAGCGGGGGACTAGCGGGCCCTTACGAGCAGTACTTC. This gives the protein CASSGGLAGPYEQYF.

This chain joins TRBV5-6 and TRBJ2-3; 13 positions agree with TRBD2. V was clipped by 7 bases and J by 4 bases; unmatched bases: 6. This CDR3 has 15 amino acids. Per the germline V gene, CDR1 is SGHDT and CDR2 is YYEEEE. The CDR3 DNA is TGTGCCAGCCGAACTAGCGGGGGGGCCCCAGATACGCAGTATTTT. This gives the protein CASRTSGGAPDTQYF. Drawing the rest from reference TRBV5-6 and TRBJ2-3, the complete variable domain is DAGVTQSPTHLIKTRGQQVTLRCSPKSGHDTVSWYQQALGQGPQFIFQYYEEEERQRGNFPDRFSGHQFPNYSSELNVNALLLGDSALYLCASRTSGGAPDTQYFGPGTRLTVL.

V and J are TRBV28 and TRBJ1-3; TRBD1 agrees at 7 bases. Trimming removed 6 bases from V and 0 bases from J; junction bases left unmatched: 8. Looked up from germline, CDR1 is MDHEN and CDR2 is SYDVKM. This CDR3 region has 16 residues. The CDR3 here is CASSKERGLSGNTIYF. CDR3 coding DNA: TGTGCCAGCAGCAAAGAAAGGGGGCTCTCTGGAAACACCATATATTTT.